This T cell receptor beta chain came from a study of vaccination and CD4 T cells after COVID-19. As concerns this clonotype: Its cognate antigen is unknown.

This sample's treatment: approximately nine-day PBMC culture with coronavirus spike peptide pools or control peptides (ViraFEST assay). Antigen-specific T cell expansion with peptide pools preceded TCR sequencing in the ViraFEST approach. PBMCs, plated at roughly 2 million per well, were grown in the presence of 9.5 to 10 IU/ml IL-2 and 9 to 10 ug/ml peptide pools. Cultured CD4+ T-cell DNA underwent Oncomine TCR Beta short-read sequencing. TCRdb reprocessed the PCR reads with MiXCR, giving one entry per CDR3 protein. The table records over 9,000 distinct CDR3 sequences, about 50% of them present only once. Trimming pared 1 base from V and 8 bases from J, leaving 11 bases between. The CDR3 length is 13 residues. Germline CDR1 is SNHLY and CDR2 is FYNNEI.

Source material: CD4+ T cells from blood, cultured in vitro. The sequence came from a human donor who had recovered from COVID-19. The chain uses TRBV2 and TRBJ1-2; tentatively, D is TRBD1 (6 bases). The CDR3 DNA is TGTGCCAGCAGTGAAGGAGGGGGGAGAGGCTACACCTTC. This gives the protein CASSEGGGRGYTF. The full variable domain, completed using reference TRBV2 and TRBJ1-2, is EPEVTQTPSHQVTQMGQEVILRCVPISNHLYFYWYRQILGQKVEFLVSFYNNEISEKSEIFDDQFSVERPDGSNFTLKIRSTKLEDSAMYFCASSEGGGRGYTFGSGTRLTVV.